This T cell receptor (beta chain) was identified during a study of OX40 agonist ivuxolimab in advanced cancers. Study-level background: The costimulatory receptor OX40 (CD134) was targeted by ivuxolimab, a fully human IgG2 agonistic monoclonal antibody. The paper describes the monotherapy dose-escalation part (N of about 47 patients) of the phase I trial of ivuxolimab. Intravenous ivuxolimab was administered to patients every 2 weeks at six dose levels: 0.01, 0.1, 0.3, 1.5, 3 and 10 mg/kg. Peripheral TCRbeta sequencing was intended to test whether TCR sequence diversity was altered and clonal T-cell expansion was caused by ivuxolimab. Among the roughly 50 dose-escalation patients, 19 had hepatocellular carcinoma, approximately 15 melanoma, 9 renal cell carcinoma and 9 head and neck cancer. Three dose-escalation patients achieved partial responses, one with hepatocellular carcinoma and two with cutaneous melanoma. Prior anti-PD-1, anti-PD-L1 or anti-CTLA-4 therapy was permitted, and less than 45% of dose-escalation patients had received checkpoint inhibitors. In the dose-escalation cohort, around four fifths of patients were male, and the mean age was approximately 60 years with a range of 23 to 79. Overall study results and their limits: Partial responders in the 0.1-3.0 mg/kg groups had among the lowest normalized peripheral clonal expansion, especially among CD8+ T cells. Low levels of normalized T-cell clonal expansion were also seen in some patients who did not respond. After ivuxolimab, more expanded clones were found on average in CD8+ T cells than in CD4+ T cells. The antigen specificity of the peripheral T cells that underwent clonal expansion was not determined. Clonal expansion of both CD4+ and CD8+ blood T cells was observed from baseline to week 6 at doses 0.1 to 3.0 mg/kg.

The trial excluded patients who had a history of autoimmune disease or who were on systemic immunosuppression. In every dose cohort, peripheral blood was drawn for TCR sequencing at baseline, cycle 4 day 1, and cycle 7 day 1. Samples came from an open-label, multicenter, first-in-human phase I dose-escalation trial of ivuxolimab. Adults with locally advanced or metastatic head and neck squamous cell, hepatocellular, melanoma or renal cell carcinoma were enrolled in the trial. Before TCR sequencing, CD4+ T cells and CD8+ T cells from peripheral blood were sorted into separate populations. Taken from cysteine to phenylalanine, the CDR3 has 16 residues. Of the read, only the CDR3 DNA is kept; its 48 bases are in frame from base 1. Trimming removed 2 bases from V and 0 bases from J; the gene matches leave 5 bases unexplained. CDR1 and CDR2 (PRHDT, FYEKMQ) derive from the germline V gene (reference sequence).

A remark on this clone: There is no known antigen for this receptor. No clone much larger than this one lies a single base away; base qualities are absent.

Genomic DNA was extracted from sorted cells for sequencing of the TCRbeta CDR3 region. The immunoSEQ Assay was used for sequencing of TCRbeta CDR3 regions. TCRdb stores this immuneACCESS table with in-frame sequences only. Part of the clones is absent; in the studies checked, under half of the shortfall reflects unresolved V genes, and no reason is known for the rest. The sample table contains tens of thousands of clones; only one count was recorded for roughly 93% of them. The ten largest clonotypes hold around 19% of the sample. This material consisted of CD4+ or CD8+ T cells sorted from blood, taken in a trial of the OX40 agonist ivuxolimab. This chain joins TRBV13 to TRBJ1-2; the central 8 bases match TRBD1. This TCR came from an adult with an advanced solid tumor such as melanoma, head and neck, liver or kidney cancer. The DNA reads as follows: TGTGCCAGCAGCTTAAAAGGGACAGGTACTAACTATGGCTACACCTTC. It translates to CASSLKGTGTNYGYTF.